This T cell receptor beta chain is drawn from a study of monozygotic twins with inflammatory bowel disease. RNA in its total form was extracted from whole blood, and T cells were not sorted. In the case of this clonotype: The antigen remains unidentified.

The RNA usage for each TCR library was roughly 3.5 ug of total RNA. Researchers used template switching to add UMIs featuring a 6-nucleotide sample barcode. No DNA is given; TCRdb re-called the 5' RACE reads and lists each CDR3 protein once. Its clone listing holds about 330,000 distinct CDR3 sequences. Study-wide results and limits: Sharing of clonotypes with others was lower in IBD patients than in healthy twins, and this was especially so with disease activity.

The sequenced sample was blood. The receptor was derived from a human donor with ulcerative colitis or Crohn's disease, or a healthy co-twin of an affected twin (not recorded which).

This CDR3 reads CASSFQQGTTDTQYF. V gene TRBV5-1 combines with J gene TRBJ2-3; with no DNA, the TCRdb D assignment of TRBD1 cannot be verified. The CDR3 loop spans 15 amino acids. Germline assignment: CDR1 SGHRS and CDR2 YFSETQ.